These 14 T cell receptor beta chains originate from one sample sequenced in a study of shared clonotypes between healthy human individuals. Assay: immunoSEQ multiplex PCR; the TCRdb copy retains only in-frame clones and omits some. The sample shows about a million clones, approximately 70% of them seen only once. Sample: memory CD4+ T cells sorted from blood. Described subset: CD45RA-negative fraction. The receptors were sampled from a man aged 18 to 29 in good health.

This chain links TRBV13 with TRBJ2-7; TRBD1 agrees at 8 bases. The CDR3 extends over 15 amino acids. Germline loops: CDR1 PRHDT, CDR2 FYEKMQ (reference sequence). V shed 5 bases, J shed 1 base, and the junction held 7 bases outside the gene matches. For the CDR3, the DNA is TGTGCCAGCAGCACGAGCGACAGGGGATCCTACGAGCAGTACTTC. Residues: CASSTSDRGSYEQYF.

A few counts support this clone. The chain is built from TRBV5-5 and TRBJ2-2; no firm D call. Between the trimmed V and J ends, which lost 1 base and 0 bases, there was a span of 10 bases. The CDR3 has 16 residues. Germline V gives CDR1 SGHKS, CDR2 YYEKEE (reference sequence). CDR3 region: CASSLQANANTGELFF. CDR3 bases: TGTGCCAGCAGCTTGCAGGCCAACGCGAACACCGGGGAGCTGTTTTTT.

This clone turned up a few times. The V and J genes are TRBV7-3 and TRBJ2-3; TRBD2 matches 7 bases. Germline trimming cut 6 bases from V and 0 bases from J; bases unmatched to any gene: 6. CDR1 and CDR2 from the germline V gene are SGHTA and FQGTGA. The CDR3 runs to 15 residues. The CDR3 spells CASSSGDYSTDTQYF. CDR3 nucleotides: TGTGCCAGCAGTTCGGGGGACTACAGCACAGATACGCAGTATTTT.

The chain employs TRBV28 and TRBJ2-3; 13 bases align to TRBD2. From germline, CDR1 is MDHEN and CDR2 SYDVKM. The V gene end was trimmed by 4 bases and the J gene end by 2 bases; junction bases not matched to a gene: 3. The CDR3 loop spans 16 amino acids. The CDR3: CASSSGLAGYTDTQYF. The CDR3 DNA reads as TGTGCCAGCAGTTCGGGACTAGCGGGGTACACAGATACGCAGTATTTT. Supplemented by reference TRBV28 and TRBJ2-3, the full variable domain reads DVKVTQSSRYLVKRTGEKVFLECVQDMDHENMFWYRQDPGLGLRLIYFSYDVKMKEKGDIPEGYSVSREKKERFSLILESASTNQTSMYLCASSSGLAGYTDTQYFGPGTRLTVL.

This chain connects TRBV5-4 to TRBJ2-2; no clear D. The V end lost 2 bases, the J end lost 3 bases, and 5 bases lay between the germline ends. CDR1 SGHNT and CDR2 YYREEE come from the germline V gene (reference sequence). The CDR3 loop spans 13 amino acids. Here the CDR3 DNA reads TGTGCCAGCAGCTTAGACGACACCGGGGAGCTGTTTTTT. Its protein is CASSLDDTGELFF.

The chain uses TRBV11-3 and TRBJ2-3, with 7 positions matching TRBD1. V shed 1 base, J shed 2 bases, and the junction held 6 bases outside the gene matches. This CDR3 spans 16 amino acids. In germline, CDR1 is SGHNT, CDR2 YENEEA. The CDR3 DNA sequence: TGTGCCAGCAGCTTAGGGGTAACAGGGGCCACAGATACGCAGTATTTT. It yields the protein CASSLGVTGATDTQYF.

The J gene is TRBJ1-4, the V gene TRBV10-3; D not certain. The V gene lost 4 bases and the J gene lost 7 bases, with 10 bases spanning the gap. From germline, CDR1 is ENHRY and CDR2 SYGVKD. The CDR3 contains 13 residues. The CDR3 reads CAISGGFGEKLFF. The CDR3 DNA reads TGTGCCATCAGTGGGGGATTCGGTGAAAAACTGTTTTTT.

The CDR3 DNA sequence: TGTGCCAGCAGCCCACATCGCCCGGGACTAGGTTCGTCCTACGAGCAGTACTTC. Amino acids: CASSPHRPGLGSSYEQYF. The V and J genes are TRBV7-2 and TRBJ2-7, with 8 bases fitting TRBD2. The CDR3 is 18 amino acids. Trimming took 5 bases from V and 1 from J; bases not matched to a gene: 16. Germline CDR1 SGHTA, CDR2 FQGNSA. Supplemented by reference TRBV7-2 and TRBJ2-7, the full variable domain reads GAGVSQSPSNKVTEKGKDVELRCDPISGHTALYWYRQSLGQGLEFLIYFQGNSAPDKSGLPSDRFSAERTGGSVSTLTIQRTQQEDSAVYLCASSPHRPGLGSSYEQYFGPGTRLTVT.

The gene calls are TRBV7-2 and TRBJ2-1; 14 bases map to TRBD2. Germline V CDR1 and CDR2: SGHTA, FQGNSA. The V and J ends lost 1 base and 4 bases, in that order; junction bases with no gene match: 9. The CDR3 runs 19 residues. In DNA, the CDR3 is TGTGCCAGCAGCTTAGGTGTGACTAGCGGGGGGGCCTCTTACAATGAGCAGTTCTTC. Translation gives CASSLGVTSGGASYNEQFF.

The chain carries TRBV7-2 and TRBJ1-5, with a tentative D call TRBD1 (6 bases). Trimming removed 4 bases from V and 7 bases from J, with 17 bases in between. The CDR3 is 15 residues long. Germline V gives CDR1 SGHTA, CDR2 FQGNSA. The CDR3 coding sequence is TGTGCCAGCAGCTACACAGTAGGGGGAGGCCAGCCCCAGCATTTT. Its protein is CASSYTVGGGQPQHF.

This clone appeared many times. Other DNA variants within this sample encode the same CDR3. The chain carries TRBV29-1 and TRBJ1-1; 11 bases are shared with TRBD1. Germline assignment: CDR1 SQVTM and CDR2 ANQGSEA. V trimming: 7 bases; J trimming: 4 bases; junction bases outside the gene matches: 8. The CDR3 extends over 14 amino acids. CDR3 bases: TGCAGCGGTCTGATAGGGACAGGGGGCACTGAAGCTTTCTTT. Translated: CSGLIGTGGTEAFF.

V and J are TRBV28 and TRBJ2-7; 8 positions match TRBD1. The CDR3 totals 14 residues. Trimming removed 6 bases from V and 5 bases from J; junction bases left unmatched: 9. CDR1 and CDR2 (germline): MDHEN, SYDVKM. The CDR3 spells CASSLGQGPNEQYF. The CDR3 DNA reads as TGTGCCAGCAGCCTCGGACAGGGACCTAACGAGCAGTACTTC.

CDR3 nucleotides: TGTGCCAGCAGCTCTCTGTTAAATCAGCCCCAGCATTTT. It translates to CASSSLLNQPQHF. The V gene is TRBV5-8, the J gene TRBJ1-5; D uncertain. This CDR3 spans 13 amino acids. Germline V lookup: CDR1 SGHTS, CDR2 YDEGEE. Trimming pared 3 bases from V and 4 bases from J, leaving 8 bases between.

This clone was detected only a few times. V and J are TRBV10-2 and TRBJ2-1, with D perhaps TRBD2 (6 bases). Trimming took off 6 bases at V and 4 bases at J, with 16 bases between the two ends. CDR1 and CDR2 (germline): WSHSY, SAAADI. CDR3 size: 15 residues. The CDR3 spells CASRGGEPPYNEQFF. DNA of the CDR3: TGCGCCAGCAGGGGGGGAGAACCTCCTTACAATGAGCAGTTCTTC.